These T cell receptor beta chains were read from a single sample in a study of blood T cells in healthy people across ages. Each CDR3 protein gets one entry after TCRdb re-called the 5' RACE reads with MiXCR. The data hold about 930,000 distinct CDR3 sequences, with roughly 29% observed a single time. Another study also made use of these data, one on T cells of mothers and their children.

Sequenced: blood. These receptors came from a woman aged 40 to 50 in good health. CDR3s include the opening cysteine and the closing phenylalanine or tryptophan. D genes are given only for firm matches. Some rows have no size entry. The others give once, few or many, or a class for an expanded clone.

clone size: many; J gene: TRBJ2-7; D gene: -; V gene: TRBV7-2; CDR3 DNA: TGTGCCAGCAGCTCCCCTATGGTTGGAGAGCAGTACTTC; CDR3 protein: CASSSPMVGEQYF
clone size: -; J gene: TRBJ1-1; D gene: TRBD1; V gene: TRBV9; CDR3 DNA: TGTGCCAGCAGCGTGGGACAGGCCGGCGGCACTGAAGCTTTCTTT; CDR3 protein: CASSVGQAGGTEAFF
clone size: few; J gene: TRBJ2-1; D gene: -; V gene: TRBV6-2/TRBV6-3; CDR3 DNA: TGTGCCAGCAGTTACAGGGGGATAAATGAGCAGTTCTTC; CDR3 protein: CASSYRGINEQFF
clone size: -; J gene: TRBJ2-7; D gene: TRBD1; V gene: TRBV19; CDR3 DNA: TGTGCCAGTATGGCTTCCGGACAGGCCTGGGGCGAGCAGTACTTC; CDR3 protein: CASMASGQAWGEQYF
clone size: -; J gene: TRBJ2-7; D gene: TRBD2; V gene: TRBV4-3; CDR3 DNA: TGCGCCAGCAGCCGGGAAGGGACGCGGGGGGCCTACAATGAGCAGTACTTC; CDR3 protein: CASSREGTRGAYNEQYF
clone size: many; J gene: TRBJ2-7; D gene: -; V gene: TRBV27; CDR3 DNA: TGTGCCAGCAGTCCGGAGACCGGCAGGTACTACGAGCAGTACTTC; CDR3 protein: CASSPETGRYYEQYF
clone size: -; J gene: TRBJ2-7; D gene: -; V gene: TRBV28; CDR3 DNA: TGTGCCAGCAGAGACGGGGGGCAGACCTACGAGCGGTACTTC; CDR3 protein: CASRDGGQTYERYF
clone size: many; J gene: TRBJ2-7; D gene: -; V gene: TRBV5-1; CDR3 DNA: TGCGCCAGCAGCTTCTCTAAGGGGGGAGATGGCGAGCAGTACTTC; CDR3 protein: CASSFSKGGDGEQYF
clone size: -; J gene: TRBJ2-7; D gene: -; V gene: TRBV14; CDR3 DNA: TGTGCCAGCAGCCATGGGGAAAGGATCCTCCACTACGAGCAGTACTTC; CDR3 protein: CASSHGERILHYEQYF
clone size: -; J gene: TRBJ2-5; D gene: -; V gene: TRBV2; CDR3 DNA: TGTGCCAGCAGTACCGGGCCCTTCAGGGGGACCCAGTACTTC; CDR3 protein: CASSTGPFRGTQYF
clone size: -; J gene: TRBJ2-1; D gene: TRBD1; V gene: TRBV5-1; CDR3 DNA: TGCGCCAGCACCCAGACCGGGACAGGGGCCCTGGTGGGGAACAATGAGCAGTTCTTC; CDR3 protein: CASTQTGTGALVGNNEQFF